This TCR beta chain was captured by sequencing in a study of blood T cell repertoires in COVID-19. As for the study in general: PBMCs, B-cell-depleted T cells, or T cells provided the cDNA or gDNA that made up the material.

Per the original methods: The assay estimated nucleated cells by amplifying reference gene primers. Profiled with immunoSEQ multiplex PCR; TCRdb holds only in-frame clones, not every one. Clone size and the V and J calls come from that table; the DNA yielded D and trimming. In the table there are about 100,000 clones, almost 85% of which are singletons. V was shortened by 1 base and J by 2 bases, with 10 bases between the two germline ends. Germline assignment: CDR1 SGHNT and CDR2 YYREEE (reference sequence). The CDR3 spans 15 residues. This chain connects TRBV5-4 to TRBJ1-3; D might be TRBD1 (5 bases). The sample taken for sequencing was peripheral blood. The sequence came from a man between 35 and 55 years old with active or convalescent COVID-19. CDR3 in DNA: TGTGCCAGCAGCTTGTCAGGGCGACCTGGAAACACCATATATTTT. It encodes CASSLSGRPGNTIYF.